A selection of T cell receptor beta chains follows, all from one sample in a study of cytomegalovirus exposure and HLA in healthy donors. Generated by immunoSEQ multiplex PCR, the TCRdb table keeps only in-frame clones and is missing some. The profile covers around 80,000 clones, with nearly 80% appearing a single time and approximately 4.5% taken by the ten largest. The specimen was PBMCs. The receptors shown here come from a man aged 35-49 years in good health and CMV-seronegative. Both conserved end residues are part of each CDR3. D genes are given only for firm matches. Only part of the rows carry a size: once, few, many, or a class if the clone is expanded.

.	TRBJ2-1	.	TRBV6-4	CASSEVSSGYYNEQFF	TGTGCCAGCAGTGAAGTTTCCAGCGGGTATTACAATGAGCAGTTCTTC
few	TRBJ1-1	.	TRBV5-6	CASSPFDRQNTEAFF	TGTGCCAGCAGCCCATTTGACAGACAGAACACTGAAGCTTTCTTT
.	TRBJ2-7	TRBD2	TRBV7-2	CASSPRPSGSSYEQYF	TGTGCCAGCAGCCCAAGGCCTAGCGGGAGCTCCTACGAGCAGTACTTC
.	TRBJ1-5	TRBD1	TRBV6-6	CATNLQGAWNQPQNF	TGTGCCACCAATCTGCAGGGGGCGTGGAATCAGCCCCAGAATTTT
.	TRBJ2-7	TRBD2	TRBV5-4	CASSMSQGLAGGYEQYF	TGTGCCAGCAGCATGAGCCAGGGACTAGCGGGAGGCTACGAGCAGTACTTC
.	TRBJ2-3	.	TRBV29-1	CSVGERSANTQYF	TGCAGCGTTGGAGAGAGGTCCGCAAATACGCAGTATTTT
.	TRBJ2-7	TRBD1	TRBV6-5	CASSSGPGGYEQYF	TGTGCCAGCAGCTCCGGGCCAGGGGGCTACGAGCAGTACTTC
.	TRBJ2-2	TRBD2	TRBV7-9	CASSFPSRAGESNTGELFF	TGTGCCAGCAGCTTCCCTTCCAGAGCGGGAGAGTCGAACACCGGGGAGCTGTTTTTT
once	TRBJ2-7	.	TRBV2	CASLAGGHYEQYF	TGTGCCAGCCTGGCCGGGGGGCACTACGAGCAGTACTTC
.	TRBJ1-1	TRBD1	TRBV9	CASSEQGDWTEAFF	TGTGCCAGCAGCGAGCAGGGGGATTGGACTGAAGCTTTCTTT
.	TRBJ2-1	TRBD1	TRBV27	CASSLWDSNEQFF	TGTGCCAGCAGTTTATGGGACAGCAATGAGCAGTTCTTC
once	TRBJ2-7	TRBD2	TRBV13	CASSLGLTSGAYEQYF	TGTGCCAGCAGCTTAGGATTAACTAGCGGTGCCTACGAGCAGTACTTC
.	TRBJ2-3	TRBD2	TRBV28	CASSLGEAGAITDTQYF	TGTGCCAGCAGTTTAGGTGAAGCGGGAGCGATCACAGATACGCAGTATTTT
.	TRBJ1-4	.	TRBV7-9	CASSPPGSLEKLFF	TGTGCCAGCAGCCCCCCAGGGTCATTAGAAAAACTGTTTTTT
.	TRBJ2-4	.	TRBV28	CASSPTGDSTLNIQYF	TGTGCCAGCAGCCCCACAGGGGACTCAACTCTTAACATTCAGTACTTC
.	TRBJ2-7	.	TRBV7-8	CASSSNRAYEQYF	TGTGCCAGCAGCTCTAACAGGGCCTACGAGCAGTACTTC
once	TRBJ1-2	.	TRBV30	CAWSVEEDYGYTF	TGTGCCTGGAGTGTAGAGGAAGACTATGGCTACACCTTC
.	TRBJ2-5	TRBD2	TRBV5-1	CASSLVGTSYQETQYF	TGCGCCAGCAGCTTGGTCGGGACTAGCTACCAAGAGACCCAGTACTTC
.	TRBJ2-2	.	TRBV27	CASSLHPRDTGELFF	TGTGCCAGCAGTTTACACCCTCGGGACACCGGGGAGCTGTTTTTT
.	TRBJ2-1	TRBD2	TRBV28	CASSLGLSGYNEQFF	TGTGCCAGCAGTTTAGGGCTTAGCGGGTACAATGAGCAGTTCTTC
.	TRBJ2-5	.	TRBV28	CASSRPDISGDQYF	TGTGCCAGCAGTCGACCGGACATTTCAGGTGACCAGTACTTC
.	TRBJ2-5	.	TRBV19	CASSTSTGRETQYF	TGTGCCAGTAGTACCTCGACAGGACGCGAGACCCAGTACTTC
.	TRBJ1-1	.	TRBV28	CASIPPGTRNTEAFF	TGTGCCAGCATCCCCCCCGGGACAAGGAACACTGAAGCTTTCTTT
.	TRBJ2-2	.	TRBV9	CASSLPTGRSTGELFF	TGTGCCAGCAGCCTACCTACAGGGAGAAGCACCGGGGAGCTGTTTTTT
.	TRBJ2-3	.	TRBV7-3	CASSLRLGSDTQYF	TGTGCCAGCAGCTTGCGCCTAGGTTCAGATACGCAGTATTTT
.	TRBJ1-4	.	TRBV27	CASSLSGQPTNEKLFF	TGTGCCAGCAGTTTATCGGGACAACCAACTAATGAAAAACTGTTTTTT
.	TRBJ2-1	TRBD2	TRBV7-3	CASSLSTGLASNEQFF	TGTGCCAGCAGCTTGTCAACGGGACTAGCTAGTAATGAGCAGTTCTTC
.	TRBJ1-6	TRBD1	TRBV7-9	CASSAADRVMDSPLHF	TGTGCCAGCAGCGCAGCGGACAGGGTGATGGATTCACCCCTCCACTTT